This T cell receptor beta chain is from a study of T-cell reconstitution after alpha-beta-depleted transplantation in children (dated by TCRdb to 2015 to 2016). As for the study more broadly: Using TCR repertoire profiling, the study followed T-cell immune reconstitution in a quantitative way in children after TCRalphabeta/CD19-depleted allogeneic hematopoietic cell transplantation. Here is what the overall study found, with its caveats: In some patients, high TCRbeta diversity at day 60 was attributed to recipient T cells and intrathymic progenitors that had survived conditioning. The apparently early alphabetaT-cell count recovery about two months after transplant was reportedly dependent on only several hundred rapidly expanded clones derived from non-depleted graft cells. Over the following months the frequencies of hyperexpanded clones went down, and after one year T-cell counts and TCRbeta diversity were mostly credited to newly produced T cells.

Many counts were recorded for this clonotype. Its binding antigen is unknown. Base qualities are missing; no much larger clone stands one base away. The library was generated by PCR. These reads were obtained on an Illumina HiSeq 2500. To normalize quantification of the TCRbeta repertoire, the TCR libraries were built with molecular barcoding that relied on unique molecular identifiers. TCRdb cleaned the public reads at Q25 with fastp, built clones with MiXCR and kept in-frame beta chains. Each entry is one CDR3 protein sequence, shown with its most common DNA and genes. The sample has about 870,000 distinct CDR3 sequences on record, 16% of them singletons. The leading ten clones occupy roughly 5% of the sample. The germline V gene (reference sequence) yields LGHDT for CDR1 and YNNKEL for CDR2. From the cysteine through the phenylalanine, the CDR3 covers 13 amino acids. The DNA shown is the 39-base CDR3, in frame from base 1. Clipping removes 1 base from V and 9 bases from J, with 0 as the unmatched junction base count.

Per the publication, the treatment or condition label means: allogeneic hematopoietic cell transplantation with graft depleted of TCRalphabeta T cells and CD19 B cells. The transplant recipients were children given TCRalphabeta/CD19-depleted allogeneic hematopoietic cell grafts. The sequence is built from TRBV3-1 and TRBJ2-7, with 13 bases matching TRBD2. The source was PBMCs, mostly from graft donor cells, collected 360 days after TCRalphabeta/CD19-depleted stem cell transplant. The receptor's source is a male patient younger than 18 who had a stem cell transplant for acute lymphoblastic leukemia, so the T cells may come from the graft donor. The DNA reads as follows: TGTGCCAGCAGCCAAGGACTAGCGGGAGGGCAGTACTTC. The translation is CASSQGLAGGQYF.